This TCR beta chain was retrieved from a study of shared clonotypes between healthy human individuals. Points on this clone: Its antigen is still unknown.

Whole-study findings and limits: Large sequencing depth failed to make sorted-subset sequencing complete, rarefaction showed. It was the few donors that limited the genetic and exposure-history diversity represented.

V lost 8 bases to trimming and J lost 0 bases; unmatched junction nucleotides: 0. Germline-derived CDR1 and CDR2 are SGHTA and FQGNSA. CDR3 size: 13 residues. Assay: immunoSEQ multiplex PCR; the TCRdb copy retains only in-frame clones and omits some. This sample carries approximately 2.3 million clones, roughly 93% of them seen once, and the ten largest clones take 0.35% to 0.45%. The chain is built from TRBV7-2 and TRBJ2-3; 9 bases line up with TRBD1. Sequencing was performed on naive CD4+ T cells from PBMCs. Subset in this sample: CD45RA+ positively selected. This clonotype was sampled from a man aged 18 to 30 in good health. Some clones in this sample may be carry-over from other donors' samples. This CDR3 is CASGTGSTDTQYF. CDR3 coding DNA: TGTGCCAGCGGGACAGGGAGCACAGATACGCAGTATTTT.